The clone carrying this T cell receptor (beta chain) came up many times. What it binds is unknown. The data belong to a study of regulatory T cells in long-lasting Graves disease. Whole-study results and caveats: Newly diagnosed disease favored TRBV20-1 and TRBJ2-1 over persistent disease. Sample size, which was small, may have reduced accuracy.

Germline V lookup: CDR1 MNHEY, CDR2 SMNVEV (reference sequence). Trimming cost V 6 bases and J 4 bases; bases outside gene matches: 11. The CDR3 covers 16 residues. Time point noted: newly diagnosed GD, antithyroid drugs for less than 3 months. TCR sequences were obtained from RNA taken from PBMCs. The patients were enrolled through endocrinology in Xi'an, China. CDR3-region Arm-PCR and iRepertoire HTBI primers produced the TCR beta libraries. Per the original data handling: Identification of gene segments yielded around 63 TRBV and roughly 15 TRBJ across samples. Using its own MiXCR run on the multiplex PCR reads, TCRdb lists one record per CDR3 protein. None of the V and J calls come from the authors' own analysis; TCRdb made them. The top ten clones hold around 18% of a sample with just over 600,000 distinct CDR3 sequences, 16% of them seen once. The sample was also reused in another study, on T cells in Graves' hyperthyroidism and ophthalmopathy.

The TCR comes from a woman aged 25 to 39 with Graves disease. The V and J genes are TRBV27 and TRBJ2-5, with 10 bases fitting TRBD1. The material sequenced was peripheral blood mononuclear cells (PBMCs), taken at new diagnosis, from a patient treated with antithyroid drugs. Here the CDR3 reads CASRNLRDRGGETQYF. In DNA form, the CDR3 reads TGTGCCAGCAGAAATCTCCGGGACAGGGGAGGAGAGACCCAGTACTTC.